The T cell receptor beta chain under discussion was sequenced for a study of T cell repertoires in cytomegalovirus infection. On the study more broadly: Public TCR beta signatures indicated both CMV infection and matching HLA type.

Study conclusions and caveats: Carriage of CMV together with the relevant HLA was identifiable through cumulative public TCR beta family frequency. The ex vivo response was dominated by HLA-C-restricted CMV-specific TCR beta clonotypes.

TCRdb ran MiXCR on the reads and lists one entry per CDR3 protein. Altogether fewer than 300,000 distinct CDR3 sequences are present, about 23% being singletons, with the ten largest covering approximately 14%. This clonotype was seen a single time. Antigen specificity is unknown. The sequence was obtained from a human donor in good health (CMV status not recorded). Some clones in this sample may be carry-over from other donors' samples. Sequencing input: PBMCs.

In DNA form, the CDR3 reads TGCAGTGCTAGATATCCCGGCGCGGGGTATTTT. The encoded protein is CSARYPGAGYF. This rearrangement joins TRBV20-1 to TRBJ2-3, with a tentative D call TRBD2 (5 bases). Trimming cost V 2 bases and J 14 bases, with 14 bases left between them. The CDR3 is 11 residues long. Germline-derived CDR1 and CDR2 are DFQATT and SNEGSKA (reference sequence).